This record concerns one TCR beta chain sequence. The source of the sample is a study of blood T cells in healthy people across ages. Combining a sample-barcoded 5' primer with a J-beta primer mix, a second PCR ran for 7 to 11 cycles. Any given sample supplied a minimum of 3 million CDR3-containing paired-end reads. TCRdb reprocessed the 5' RACE reads via MiXCR and lists one record per CDR3 protein. Among 850,000 to 1,000,000 distinct CDR3 sequences listed, roughly 50% were seen once. Trimming removed 4 bases from V and 2 bases from J, with 8 bases in between. Germline lookup yields CDR1 DFQATT and CDR2 SNEGSKA (reference sequence). This CDR3 spans 12 amino acids.

The rearrangement links TRBV20-1 to TRBJ2-5; D is ambiguous. The material sequenced was blood. This TCR came from a woman between 55 and 75 years old in good health. The CDR3 nucleotides read TGCAGTGCTATGGCGGCTCAAGAGACCCAGTACTTC. Translation: CSAMAAQETQYF.